Shown below are 15 T cell receptor beta chains from a single sample sequenced in a study of CXCR3-negative and CXCR3-positive naive CD8 T cells. Libraries were UMI-labeled 5' RACE TRB cDNA. With the 5' RACE reads reprocessed, TCRdb shows one record per CDR3 protein and no DNA. This listing includes about 40,000 distinct CDR3 sequences. Material: memory CD8+ T cells from blood. These TCRs come from a human donor in good health. Some clones in this sample may be carry-over from other donors' samples.

The rearrangement links TRBV12-5 to TRBJ2-5. The CDR3 extends over 11 amino acids. Germline values: CDR1 LGHNT, CDR2 FRNRAP. The CDR3: CASGSSETQYF. Using reference TRBV12-5 and TRBJ2-5 for the parts outside the CDR3, the full variable domain is DARVTQTPRHKVTEMGQEVTMRCQPILGHNTVFWYRQTMMQGLELLAYFRNRAPLDDSGMPKDRFSAEMPDATLATLKIQPSEPRDSAVYFCASGSSETQYFGPGTRLLVL.

CDR3 region: CSVEDRAREQYF. The chain links TRBV29-1 to TRBJ2-7; TCRdb reports TRBD1, a call that lacks DNA to check it against. The CDR3 has 12 amino acids. In germline, CDR1 is SQVTM, CDR2 ANQGSEA.

The genes are TRBV5-1 and TRBJ2-1; the D call from TCRdb, TRBD2, cannot be confirmed without DNA. Per germline, CDR1 SGHRS and CDR2 YFSETQ. The CDR3 covers 12 residues. The CDR3 reads CASSLLAGETFF.

The chain joins TRBV12-3 or TRBV12-4 to TRBJ1-1; the TRBD1 assignment by TCRdb is unverifiable without DNA. CDR3 length equals 14 residues. CDR3 sequence reads: CAIQGWQGNTEAFF.

This chain links TRBV7-9 with TRBJ1-1. Germline lookup yields CDR1 SEHNR and CDR2 FQNEAQ (reference sequence). The CDR3 has 12 amino acids. CDR3 amino acids: CASTSSDTEAFF.

This sequence joins TRBV11-3 and TRBJ2-2; with no DNA, the TCRdb D assignment of TRBD2 cannot be verified. The germline V gene encodes CDR1 SGHNT and CDR2 YENEEA. There are 16 residues in the CDR3. CDR3 sequence reads: CASSYRGTSHTGELFF.

The chain is built from TRBV14 and TRBJ2-3; TCRdb selects TRBD1, and the lack of DNA leaves this call unchecked. The germline gives CDR1 SGHDN, CDR2 FVKESK. The CDR3 runs to 17 residues. CDR3 protein: CASSLMDRGAFTDTQYF.

The chain has TRBV6-5 and TRBJ2-7; TCRdb calls TRBD2, which cannot be checked without DNA. The CDR3 extends over 12 amino acids. Germline CDR1 is MNHEY and CDR2 is SVGAGI. CDR3 region: CASSSGSHEQYF.

The chain uses TRBV7-2 and TRBJ1-1. The germline V gene has CDR1 SGHTA and CDR2 FQGNSA. CDR3 length: 16 amino acids. The CDR3 protein is CASSLEGEMENTEAFF.

This chain links TRBV4-2 with TRBJ2-7; the TRBD2 assignment by TCRdb is unverifiable without DNA. Germline V gives CDR1 LGHNA, CDR2 YNFKEQ. This CDR3 spans 16 amino acids. CDR3 region: CASSQSGTSGAGEQYF.

The genes are TRBV29-1 and TRBJ1-2. CDR3 size: 12 residues. In germline, CDR1 is SQVTM, CDR2 ANQGSEA. CDR3 region: CSVETDTYGYTF.

V is TRBV7-2 and J is TRBJ1-2; TCRdb's D call of TRBD1 is untestable without DNA. This CDR3 contains 15 residues. Per the germline V gene, CDR1 is SGHTA and CDR2 is FQGNSA. The CDR3 region is CASSPVAGGFAGYTF. The variable domain in full, with the rest retrieved from reference TRBV7-2 and TRBJ1-2, is GAGVSQSPSNKVTEKGKDVELRCDPISGHTALYWYRQSLGQGLEFLIYFQGNSAPDKSGLPSDRFSAERTGGSVSTLTIQRTQQEDSAVYLCASSPVAGGFAGYTFGSGTRLTVV.

This chain links TRBV20-1 with TRBJ2-7; no DNA is available, so the TRBD1 call from TCRdb remains unchecked. The CDR3 totals 14 residues. In germline, CDR1 is DFQATT, CDR2 SNEGSKA (reference sequence). The CDR3 loop is CSAPTGTPSYEQYF.

The rearrangement links TRBV29-1 to TRBJ2-7; TCRdb lists TRBD2, though no DNA is available to test this call. Germline assignment: CDR1 SQVTM and CDR2 ANQGSEA. CDR3 length equals 15 residues. The CDR3 is CSVELAGLKAYEQYF.

The chain recombines TRBV7-2 with TRBJ2-7; the TCRdb call, TRBD1, lacks DNA for checking. This CDR3 region has 14 residues. Germline values: CDR1 SGHTA, CDR2 FQGNSA. CDR3 sequence reads: CASSFSGQGVEQYF.